This T cell receptor (beta chain) was captured in a study of cytomegalovirus exposure and HLA in healthy donors. Study findings and constraints: A later analysis reportedly found that, within productive TCRs, an Asian-associated ancestry cluster had fewer N-insertions than the mean observed across the approximately 660 donors. Presence/absence analyses took donor sequencing depth as roughly uniform. A further, later analysis showed that HLA-associated TCR beta chains (compared with equally common others) were more clonally expanded.

Germline V gene lookup returns CDR1 SGHRS and CDR2 YFSETQ. V shed 0 bases and J 5 bases; nucleotides not matched to a gene: 4. The CDR3 contains 16 residues. The PCR made use of 60 Vbeta and 13 Jbeta primers. Generated by immunoSEQ multiplex PCR, the TCRdb table keeps only in-frame clones and is missing some. In the table there are about 180,000 clones, roughly 78% of which are singletons. In regard to this clone: Its antigen remains unidentified.

This TCR was sampled from a woman in her 30s in good health and CMV-seronegative. The J gene is TRBJ1-4, the V gene TRBV5-1, with 10 bases that match TRBD1. Sequences were obtained from PBMCs. Written as DNA, the CDR3 is TGCGCCAGCAGCTTGGAGGGACAGGGGCTCAATGAAAAACTGTTTTTT. Protein: CASSLEGQGLNEKLFF.